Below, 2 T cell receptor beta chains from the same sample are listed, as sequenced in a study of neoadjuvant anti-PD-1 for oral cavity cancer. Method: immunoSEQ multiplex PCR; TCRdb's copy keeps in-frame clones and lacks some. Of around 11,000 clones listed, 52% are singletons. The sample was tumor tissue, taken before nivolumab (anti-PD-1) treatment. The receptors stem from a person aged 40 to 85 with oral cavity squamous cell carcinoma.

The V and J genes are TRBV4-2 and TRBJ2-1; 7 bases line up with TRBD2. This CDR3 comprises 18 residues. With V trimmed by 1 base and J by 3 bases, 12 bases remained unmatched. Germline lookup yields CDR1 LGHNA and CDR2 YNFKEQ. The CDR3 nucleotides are TGTGCCAGCAGCCAAGCGGTCAAGCGGGGTCACCACTACAATGAGCAGTTCTTC. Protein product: CASSQAVKRGHHYNEQFF.

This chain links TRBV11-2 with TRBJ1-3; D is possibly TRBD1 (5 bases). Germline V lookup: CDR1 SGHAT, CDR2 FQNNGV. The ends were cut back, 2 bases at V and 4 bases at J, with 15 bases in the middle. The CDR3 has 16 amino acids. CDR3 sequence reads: CASSLISRGLGNTIYF. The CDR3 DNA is TGTGCCAGCAGCTTAATTTCGAGGGGTCTAGGAAACACCATATATTTT.